The next 27 T cell receptor beta chains were all read from a single sample in a study of T cell changes during pregnancy in multiple sclerosis. Profiling relied on immunoSEQ multiplex PCR, and the TCRdb table lists in-frame clones only, not all of them. The sample comprises under 120,000 clones, approximately 90% of which are singletons, and about 3% rests with the top ten. The sample here was peripheral blood, taken after pregnancy. All receptors come from a female donor with multiple sclerosis, enrolled in a pregnancy study.

The chain uses TRBV11-2 and TRBJ1-3, with 7 bases identical to TRBD1. The CDR3 loop spans 14 amino acids. Germline V gives CDR1 SGHAT, CDR2 FQNNGV. Germline trimming cut 5 bases from V and 4 bases from J; bases unmatched to any gene: 5. The CDR3 coding sequence is TGTGCCAGCAGCCCAGGGGGGTTCGGAAACACCATATATTTT. It codes for CASSPGGFGNTIYF.

V usage is TRBV10-3 and J usage is TRBJ1-6, with 7 bases that match TRBD1. Germline CDR1 is ENHRY and CDR2 is SYGVKD. The CDR3 consists of 13 residues. Unmatched junction bases numbered 3, after V lost 6 bases and J lost 7 bases. The CDR3 bases are TGTGCCATCAGAGGACAGGACAATTCACCCCTCCACTTT. Protein sequence: CAIRGQDNSPLHF.

The genes are TRBV7-3 and TRBJ1-1; no reliable D call. Trimming removed 5 bases at V and 1 base at J, with 8 bases between. The CDR3 totals 13 residues. Germline CDR1 reads SGHTA; CDR2 reads FQGTGA. DNA for the CDR3: TGTGCCAGCAGCCTTTTATCGAACACTGAAGCTTTCTTT. Protein: CASSLLSNTEAFF.

V is TRBV19 and J is TRBJ2-7, with D possibly matching TRBD1 (5 bases). Trimming cost V 5 bases and J 1 base, with 12 bases left between them. Germline V gives CDR1 LNHDA, CDR2 SQIVND (reference sequence). The CDR3 consists of 14 residues. The CDR3 region is CASSAGQASYEQYF. CDR3 bases: TGTGCCAGTAGTGCTGGACAAGCATCCTACGAGCAGTACTTC.

The chain combines TRBV7-9 with TRBJ1-3; TRBD1 matches at 7 bases. CDR1 is SEHNR and CDR2 is FQNEAQ in the germline V gene (reference sequence). After removal of 1 base from V and 6 bases from J, the junction contained 9 bases not matched to a gene. The CDR3 consists of 16 residues. Here the CDR3 reads CASSLVTDRAINTIYF. The CDR3 nucleotides are TGTGCCAGCAGCTTAGTAACTGACAGGGCGATAAACACCATATATTTT. The complete variable domain, with remaining parts taken from reference TRBV7-9 and TRBJ1-3, reads DTGVSQNPRHKITKRGQNVTFRCDPISEHNRLYWYRQTLGQGPEFLTYFQNEAQLEKSRLLSDRFSAERPKGSFSTLEIQRTEQGDSAMYLCASSLVTDRAINTIYFGEGSWLTVV.

V is TRBV19 and J is TRBJ1-2, with a possible D match to TRBD1 (6 bases). The CDR3 loop spans 15 amino acids. V was cut by 3 bases and J by 8 bases, with 19 bases left in between. In germline, CDR1 is LNHDA, CDR2 SQIVND (reference sequence). CDR3 residues: CASSIPGTLRSGYTF. CDR3 nucleotide sequence: TGTGCCAGTAGTATCCCCGGGACACTGAGGAGCGGCTACACCTTC.

The genes are TRBV2 and TRBJ2-3, with 9 bases matching TRBD2. The germline gives CDR1 SNHLY, CDR2 FYNNEI. Losses at the gene ends were 5 bases for V and 0 bases for J; bases not matched to a gene: 3. CDR3 length equals 15 residues. CDR3 DNA sequence: TGTGCCAGCAGTCGACTAGCGGTGAGCACAGATACGCAGTATTTT. Amino acid sequence: CASSRLAVSTDTQYF.

This chain joins TRBV27 and TRBJ1-4; no definite D call. There are 18 residues in the CDR3. Trimming removed 0 bases at V and 0 bases at J, with 14 bases between. CDR1 MNHEY and CDR2 SMNVEV come from the germline V gene (reference sequence). CDR3 residues: CASSLSSQEVSTNEKLFF. The DNA for the CDR3 is TGTGCCAGCAGTTTATCGAGCCAGGAAGTGTCAACTAATGAAAAACTGTTTTTT.

This chain links TRBV27 with TRBJ2-7, with 9 bases identical to TRBD1. With V trimmed by 3 bases and J by 5 bases, 5 bases remained unmatched. CDR3 size: 14 residues. Germline lookup yields CDR1 MNHEY and CDR2 SMNVEV (reference sequence). CDR3 bases: TGTGCCAGCAGTTTCATACAGGGGGCCCACGAGCAGTACTTC. Amino acid sequence: CASSFIQGAHEQYF.

V is TRBV4-1 and J is TRBJ2-7, with TRBD2 matching over 10 bases. CDR3 length equals 15 residues. After removal of 0 bases from V and 7 bases from J, the junction contained 6 bases not matched to a gene. Germline V gene sequence: CDR1 MGHRA, CDR2 YSYEKL. The CDR3 region has the DNA TGCGCCAGCAGCCAAGATGAGGGACTAGCGAGGGAGCAGTACTTC. Translation: CASSQDEGLAREQYF.

J is TRBJ1-5 and V is TRBV6-1; D perhaps matches TRBD1 (6 bases). The germline CDR1 and CDR2 sequences are MNHNS and SASEGT. The V gene lost 6 bases and the J gene lost 0 bases, with 12 bases spanning the gap. The CDR3 length is 15 residues. The CDR3: CASRPRGNSNQPQHF. As DNA, the CDR3 is TGTGCCAGCAGACCCAGGGGAAATAGCAATCAGCCCCAGCATTTT.

The chain couples TRBV5-4 to TRBJ2-1; 8 bases match TRBD2. Germline-derived CDR1 and CDR2 are SGHNT and YYREEE (reference sequence). This CDR3 has 16 amino acids. V was pared by 3 bases and J by 9 bases, with 14 bases of the junction left unmatched. CDR3 in DNA: TGTGCCAGCAGCTCCACCTCAGCGGGGGCCTTGGTTGAGCAGTTCTTC. As protein: CASSSTSAGALVEQFF.

The genes are TRBV27 and TRBJ2-1, with TRBD2 as a possible D gene (6 bases). The CDR3 is 15 amino acids. Germline lookup yields CDR1 MNHEY and CDR2 SMNVEV (reference sequence). The V gene lost 4 bases and the J gene lost 3 bases, with 13 bases spanning the gap. The CDR3 nucleotides are TGTGCCAGCAGTTATGCGGGGAACAACTACAATGAGCAGTTCTTC. This gives the protein CASSYAGNNYNEQFF.

The V gene is TRBV7-2, the J gene TRBJ2-1, with D unclear. This CDR3 spans 13 amino acids. CDR1 is SGHTA, CDR2 FQGNSA, per germline. The V and J ends lost 4 bases and 5 bases respectively, with 9 bases between them. The CDR3 protein is CASSYPADNEQFF. DNA for the CDR3: TGTGCCAGCAGCTACCCCGCGGACAATGAGCAGTTCTTC.

In its sample, this clone was seen once. In nucleotides, the CDR3 is TGTGCCAGCAGTAGGGGGTTAGGATCACCCCTCCACTTT. It specifies CASSRGLGSPLHF. The rearrangement joins TRBV6-5 to TRBJ1-6; perhaps TRBD1 as D (6 bases). Per the germline V gene, CDR1 is MNHEY and CDR2 is SVGAGI. This CDR3 is built from 13 residues. V was clipped by 5 bases and J by 10 bases, with 12 bases between them.

The V gene is TRBV5-6, the J gene TRBJ2-7, with a possible D match to TRBD2 (5 bases). The CDR3 is made up of 15 amino acids. The V end lost 6 bases, the J end lost 2 bases, and 18 bases lay between the germline ends. Germline CDR1 SGHDT, CDR2 YYEEEE. The CDR3 coding sequence is TGTGCCAGCACTGAGGGAGCTCTGAGGGCCTACGAGCAGTACTTC. It codes for CASTEGALRAYEQYF.

In its sample, this clone was seen once. The rearrangement joins TRBV9 to TRBJ2-3; D is unresolved. This CDR3 spans 15 amino acids. CDR1 and CDR2 from the germline V gene are SGDLS and YYNGEE. Trimming took 3 bases from V and 0 from J, leaving 11 bases between them. DNA of the CDR3: TGTGCCAGCAGCGGGTTTACCACTAGCACAGATACGCAGTATTTT. Protein sequence: CASSGFTTSTDTQYF.

The chain joins TRBV11-2 to TRBJ1-2; a possible D gene is TRBD1 (6 bases). V was trimmed by 5 bases and J by 10 bases, leaving 17 bases between them. This CDR3 has 13 residues. CDR1 and CDR2 (germline): SGHAT, FQNNGV. The CDR3 DNA follows: TGTGCCAGCAGCCTCAATATACAGGGAGACTACACCTTC. The encoded protein is CASSLNIQGDYTF. Using reference TRBV11-2 and TRBJ1-2 for the parts outside the CDR3, the full variable domain is EAGVAQSPRYKIIEKRQSVAFWCNPISGHATLYWYQQILGQGPKLLIQFQNNGVVDDSQLPKDRFSAERLKGVDSTLKIQPAKLEDSAVYLCASSLNIQGDYTFGSGTRLTVV.

The chain combines TRBV13 with TRBJ2-1, with 7 bases identical to TRBD2. This CDR3 has 13 residues. The ends lost 5 bases at V and 3 bases at J; junction bases unmatched: 1. Per the germline V gene, CDR1 is PRHDT and CDR2 is FYEKMQ (reference sequence). In DNA form, the CDR3 reads TGTGCCAGCAGCGGGGGGGACTACAATGAGCAGTTCTTC. As protein: CASSGGDYNEQFF.

The V call is TRBV27, the J call TRBJ2-7; possibly TRBD2 for D (6 bases). The V end was cut by 5 bases, the J end by 2 bases, with 22 bases between. Per germline, CDR1 MNHEY and CDR2 SMNVEV (reference sequence). This CDR3 spans 17 amino acids. CDR3: CASSGLTVRGPPYEQYF. Here the CDR3 DNA reads TGTGCCAGCAGTGGATTAACTGTGCGGGGCCCTCCCTACGAGCAGTACTTC.

The gene calls are TRBV5-6 and TRBJ2-1, with TRBD1 matching 9 bases. CDR3 length: 15 residues. V gave up 0 bases and J gave up 5 bases; unmatched junction bases: 3. Per the germline V gene, CDR1 is SGHDT and CDR2 is YYEEEE. CDR3 nucleotides: TGTGCCAGCAGCTTGGTGGGACAGGGACACAATGAGCAGTTCTTC. It specifies CASSLVGQGHNEQFF.

This chain uses TRBV2 with TRBJ1-4; 11 positions match TRBD1. Germline V gives CDR1 SNHLY, CDR2 FYNNEI. After removal of 1 base from V and 8 bases from J, the junction contained 3 bases not matched to a gene. The CDR3 totals 15 residues. The CDR3 bases are TGTGCCAGCAGTGAAGGGGGGACAGGGGGAGAAAAACTGTTTTTT. It codes for CASSEGGTGGEKLFF. Complete variable domain (other parts from reference TRBV2 and TRBJ1-4): EPEVTQTPSHQVTQMGQEVILRCVPISNHLYFYWYRQILGQKVEFLVSFYNNEISEKSEIFDDQFSVERPDGSNFTLKIRSTKLEDSAMYFCASSEGGTGGEKLFFGSGTQLSVL.

V and J are TRBV7-9 and TRBJ2-2; D is perhaps TRBD1 (7 bases). The CDR3 totals 16 residues. The ends were cut back, 5 bases at V and 2 bases at J, with 15 bases in the middle. The germline CDR1 and CDR2 sequences are SEHNR and FQNEAQ (reference sequence). The CDR3 loop is CASSTTGAGNTGELFF. CDR3 in DNA: TGTGCCAGCAGCACCACAGGGGCGGGAAACACCGGGGAGCTGTTTTTT.

CDR3 residues: CASSQHIAGATDTQYF. The CDR3 DNA sequence: TGCGCCAGCAGCCAACACATAGCGGGGGCCACAGATACGCAGTATTTT. The chain has TRBV4-1 and TRBJ2-3; 9 nucleotides line up with TRBD2. Trimming took 2 bases from V and 2 from J; bases not matched to a gene: 5. Looked up from germline, CDR1 is MGHRA and CDR2 is YSYEKL. CDR3 length equals 16 residues.

This chain connects TRBV7-9 to TRBJ2-1; possible D gene TRBD1, 5 bases. There are 15 residues in the CDR3. CDR1 is SEHNR and CDR2 is FQNEAQ in the germline V gene (reference sequence). Trimming removed 1 base from V and 5 bases from J, with 12 bases in between. The CDR3 spells CASSLVSSTDNEQFF. CDR3 DNA sequence: TGTGCCAGCAGCTTAGTATCGTCGACAGACAATGAGCAGTTCTTC.

The V gene is TRBV6-5, the J gene TRBJ2-5, with D perhaps matching TRBD2 (6 bases). CDR3 length: 13 residues. The germline CDR1 and CDR2 sequences are MNHEY and SVGAGI. The V end lost 6 bases, the J end lost 0 bases, and 8 bases lay between the germline ends. The CDR3 reads CASRAGYQETQYF. The CDR3 coding sequence is TGTGCCAGCAGGGCGGGGTACCAAGAGACCCAGTACTTC.

This clone has just one count. The CDR3 here is CASSDERTHDSSYEQYF. CDR3 bases: TGTGCCAGTAGCGATGAGCGGACTCACGACTCCTCTTACGAGCAGTACTTC. The chain combines TRBV19 with TRBJ2-7, with D perhaps matching TRBD2 (5 bases). The germline V gene has CDR1 LNHDA and CDR2 SQIVND (reference sequence). V shed 6 bases and J shed 4 bases, with 25 bases lying between them. This CDR3 is built from 17 residues.